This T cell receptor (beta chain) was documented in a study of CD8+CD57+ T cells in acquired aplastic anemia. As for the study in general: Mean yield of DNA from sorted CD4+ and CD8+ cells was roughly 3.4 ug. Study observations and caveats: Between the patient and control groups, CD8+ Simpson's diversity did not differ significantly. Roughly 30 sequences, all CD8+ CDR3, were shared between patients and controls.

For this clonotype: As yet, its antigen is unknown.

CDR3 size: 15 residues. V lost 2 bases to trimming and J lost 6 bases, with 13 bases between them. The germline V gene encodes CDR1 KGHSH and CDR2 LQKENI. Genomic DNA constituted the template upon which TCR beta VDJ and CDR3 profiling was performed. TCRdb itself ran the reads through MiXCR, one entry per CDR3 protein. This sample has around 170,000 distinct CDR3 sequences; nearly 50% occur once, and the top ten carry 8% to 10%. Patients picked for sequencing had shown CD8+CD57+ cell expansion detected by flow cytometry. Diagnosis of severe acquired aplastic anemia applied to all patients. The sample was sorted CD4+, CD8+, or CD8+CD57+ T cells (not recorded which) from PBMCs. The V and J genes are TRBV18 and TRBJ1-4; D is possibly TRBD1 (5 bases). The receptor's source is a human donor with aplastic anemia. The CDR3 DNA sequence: TGTGCCAGCTCACCAGAACAGGTGGCCCATGAAAAACTGTTTTTT. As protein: CASSPEQVAHEKLFF.